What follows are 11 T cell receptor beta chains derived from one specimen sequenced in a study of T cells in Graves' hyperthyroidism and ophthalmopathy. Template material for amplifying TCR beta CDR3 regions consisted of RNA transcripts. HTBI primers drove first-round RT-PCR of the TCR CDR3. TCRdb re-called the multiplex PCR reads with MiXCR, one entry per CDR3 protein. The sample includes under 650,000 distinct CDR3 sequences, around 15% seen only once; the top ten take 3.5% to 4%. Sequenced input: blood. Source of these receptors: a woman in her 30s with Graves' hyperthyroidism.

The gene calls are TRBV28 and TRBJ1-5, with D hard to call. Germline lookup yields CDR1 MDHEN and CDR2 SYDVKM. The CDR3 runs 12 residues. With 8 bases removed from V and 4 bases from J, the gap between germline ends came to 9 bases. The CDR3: CASQRLNQPQHF. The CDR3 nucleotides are TGTGCCAGCCAAAGGCTAAATCAGCCCCAGCATTTT.

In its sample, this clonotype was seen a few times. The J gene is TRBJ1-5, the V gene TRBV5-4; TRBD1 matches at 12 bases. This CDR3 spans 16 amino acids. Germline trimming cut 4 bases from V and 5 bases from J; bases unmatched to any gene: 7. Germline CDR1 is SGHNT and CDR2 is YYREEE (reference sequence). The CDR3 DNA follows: TGTGCCAGCAGCCTCTCCGGGACAGGGGGCCATCAGCCCCAGCATTTT. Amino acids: CASSLSGTGGHQPQHF.

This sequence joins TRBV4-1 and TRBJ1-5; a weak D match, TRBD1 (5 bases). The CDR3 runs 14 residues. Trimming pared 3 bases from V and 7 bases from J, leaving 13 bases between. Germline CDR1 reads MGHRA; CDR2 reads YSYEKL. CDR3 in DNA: TGCGCCAGCAGCCATACCCCGGGGGGACAGCCCCAGCATTTT. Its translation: CASSHTPGGQPQHF.

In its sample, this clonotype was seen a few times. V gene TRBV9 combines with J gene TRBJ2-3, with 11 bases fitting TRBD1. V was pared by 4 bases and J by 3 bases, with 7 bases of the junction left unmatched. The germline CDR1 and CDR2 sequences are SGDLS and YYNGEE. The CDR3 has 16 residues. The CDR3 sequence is CASSPGTGGTTDTQYF. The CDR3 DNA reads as TGTGCCAGCAGCCCTGGGACAGGGGGGACAACAGATACGCAGTATTTT.

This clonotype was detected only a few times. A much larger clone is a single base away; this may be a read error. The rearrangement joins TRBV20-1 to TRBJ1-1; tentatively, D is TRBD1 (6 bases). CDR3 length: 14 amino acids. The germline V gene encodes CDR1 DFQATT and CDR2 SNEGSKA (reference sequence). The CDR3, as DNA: TGCAGTGCTAGCTCTGGACAGAAGAACATTGAAGCTTTCTTT. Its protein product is CSASSGQKNIEAFF.

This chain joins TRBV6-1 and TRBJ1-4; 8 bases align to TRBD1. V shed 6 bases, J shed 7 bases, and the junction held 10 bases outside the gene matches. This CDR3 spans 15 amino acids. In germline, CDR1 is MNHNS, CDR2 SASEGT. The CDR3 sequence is CASSGRTGWLEKLFF. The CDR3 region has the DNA TGTGCCAGCAGCGGCCGGACAGGGTGGCTTGAAAAACTGTTTTTT.

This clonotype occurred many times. The CDR3, as DNA: TGCGCCAGCAGCTTGGGGGGCGGGGGCCCTGAAGCTTTCTTT. Translated, it gives CASSLGGGGPEAFF. The rearrangement joins TRBV5-1 to TRBJ1-1; a weak D match, TRBD1 (6 bases). CDR1 and CDR2 (germline): SGHRS, YFSETQ. Trimming removed 0 bases from V and 6 bases from J, with 12 bases in between. CDR3 length equals 14 residues.

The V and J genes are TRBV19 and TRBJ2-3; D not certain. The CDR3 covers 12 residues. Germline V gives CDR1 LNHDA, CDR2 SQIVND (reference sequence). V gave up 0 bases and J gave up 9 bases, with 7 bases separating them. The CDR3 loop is CASSIDKQTQYF. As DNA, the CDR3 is TGTGCCAGTAGTATAGATAAGCAGACGCAGTATTTT.

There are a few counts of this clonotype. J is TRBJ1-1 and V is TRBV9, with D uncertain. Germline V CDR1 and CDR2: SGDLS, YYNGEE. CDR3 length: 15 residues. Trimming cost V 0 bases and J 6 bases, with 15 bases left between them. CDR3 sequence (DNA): TGTGCCAGCAGCGTAGGATCCGGGAGATCGGCTGAAGCTTTCTTT. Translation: CASSVGSGRSAEAFF.

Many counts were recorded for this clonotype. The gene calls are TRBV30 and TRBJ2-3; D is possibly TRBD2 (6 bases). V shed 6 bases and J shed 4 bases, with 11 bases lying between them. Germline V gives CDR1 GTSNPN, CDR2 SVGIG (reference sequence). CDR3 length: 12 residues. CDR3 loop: CACNGGADTQYF. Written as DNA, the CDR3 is TGTGCCTGCAACGGCGGGGCAGATACGCAGTATTTT.

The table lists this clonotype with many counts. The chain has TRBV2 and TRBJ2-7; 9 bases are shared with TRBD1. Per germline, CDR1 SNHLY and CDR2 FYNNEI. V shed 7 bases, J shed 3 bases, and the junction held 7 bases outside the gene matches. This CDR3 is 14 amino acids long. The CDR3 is CASNKGTGNYEQYF. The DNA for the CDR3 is TGTGCCAGCAATAAAGGGACAGGGAACTACGAGCAGTACTTC.